This paragraph reports one TCR beta chain. The target antigen is unknown. V was clipped by 1 base and J by 4 bases, with 11 bases between them. The CDR3 covers 15 residues. Germline loops: CDR1 LNHNV, CDR2 YYDKDF (reference sequence). The data originate from a study of shared clonotypes between healthy human individuals. Whole-study context: A donor's plate count was three for CD4 naive and three for CD4 memory; CD8 naive had two and CD8 memory one.

Study-wide points: Larger estimated richness was generally recorded for naive subsets relative to memory subsets. A few donors had 4% to 6.5% of their naive CD4 clonotypes in common. It was the non-shared clonotypes that had lower generation probabilities than clonotypes shared by all four donors.

CD45RO-negative CD8 cells positively selected for CCR7 made up the naive population, which excluded terminally differentiated effector memory CD45RA+ cells. Repertoires were generated with immunoSEQ multiplex PCR, while TCRdb's copy carries only in-frame clones and drops some. The sample has 750,000 to 1,000,000 clones; about 92% are singletons. The V call is TRBV15, the J call TRBJ1-5; D gene ambiguous. Sequenced sample: naive CD8+ T cells sorted from blood. The clonotype comes from a man aged 25-45 years in good health. In nucleotides, the CDR3 is TGTGCCACCAGCAGAGGATCGACGGAAAATCAGCCCCAGCATTTT. This translates into CATSRGSTENQPQHF. The variable domain in full, with the rest retrieved from reference TRBV15 and TRBJ1-5, is DAMVIQNPRYQVTQFGKPVTLSCSQTLNHNVMYWYQQKSSQAPKLLFHYYDKDFNNEADTPDNFQSRRPNTSFCFLDIRSPGLGDTAMYLCATSRGSTENQPQHFGDGTRLSIL.